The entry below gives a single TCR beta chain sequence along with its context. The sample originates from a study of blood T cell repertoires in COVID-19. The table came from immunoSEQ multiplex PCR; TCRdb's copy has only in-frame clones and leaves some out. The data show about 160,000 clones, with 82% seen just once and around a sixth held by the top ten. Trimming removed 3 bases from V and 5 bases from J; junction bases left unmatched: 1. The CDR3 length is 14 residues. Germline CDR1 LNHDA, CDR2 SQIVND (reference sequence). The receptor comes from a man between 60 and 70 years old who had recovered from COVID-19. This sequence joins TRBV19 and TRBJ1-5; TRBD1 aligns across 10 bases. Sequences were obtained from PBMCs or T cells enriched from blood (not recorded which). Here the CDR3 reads CASSIGTGDQPQHF. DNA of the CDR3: TGTGCCAGTAGTATCGGGACAGGGGATCAGCCCCAGCATTTT.